These 10 T cell receptor beta chains were sequenced from one sample in a study of persistence of HIV-infected CD4 T cells. Sequencing used immunoSEQ version 4 in survey mode. Only in-frame clones appear in the TCRdb table, and some are missing; sequencing was by immunoSEQ multiplex PCR. This repertoire shows about 4,900 clones, less than 70% found once; its top ten account for roughly 43%. Which antigens these TCRs recognize remains unknown. Cells were stimulated with CMV-infected fibroblast lysates at 8 to 10 ug/mL. Responding CD4+ T cells were sorted by upregulation of both CD40 ligand and CD69. Sequencing was performed on CD4+ T cells sorted from PBMCs after roughly 17-hour stimulation, taken from a patient who received antiretroviral therapy. The receptors stem from an adult man with HIV who was CMV-seropositive.

The chain carries TRBV7-3 and TRBJ1-1; tentative D call: TRBD1 (5 bases). Trimming took off 5 bases at V and 4 bases at J, with 14 bases between the two ends. Germline CDR1 and CDR2: SGHTA and FQGTGA. The CDR3 spans 14 residues. For the CDR3, the DNA is TGTGCCAGCAGCCTAGGGGCAGGGACCACTGAAGCTTTCTTT. This sequence encodes CASSLGAGTTEAFF.

This clone was detected a few times. The chain carries TRBV19 and TRBJ1-6, with D unresolved. Trimming left V 3 bases short and J 9 bases short, with 9 bases between. Germline CDR1 is LNHDA and CDR2 is SQIVND (reference sequence). This CDR3 is 13 amino acids long. DNA for the CDR3: TGTGCCAGTAGTATCTTTGGCCTTTCACCCCTCCACTTT. Translation gives CASSIFGLSPLHF. The full variable domain, in which reference TRBV19 and TRBJ1-6 provide the parts outside the CDR3, is DGGITQSPKYLFRKEGQNVTLSCEQNLNHDAMYWYRQDPGQGLRLIYYSQIVNDFQKGDIAEGYSVSREKKESFPLTVTSAQKNPTAFYLCASSIFGLSPLHFGNGTRLTVT.

This clone has just one count. The chain has TRBV11-3 and TRBJ2-4; D is ambiguous. Trimming removed 5 bases from V and 2 bases from J, with 7 bases in between. Germline values: CDR1 SGHNT, CDR2 YENEEA. CDR3 length: 13 amino acids. The chain's CDR3 is CASSAGPKNIQYF. The DNA for the CDR3 is TGTGCCAGCAGCGCAGGACCCAAAAACATTCAGTACTTC.

This clone has just one count. This chain links TRBV5-1 with TRBJ1-2, with TRBD1 as a possible D gene (5 bases). Trimming left V 4 bases short and J 1 base short, with 11 bases between. Germline V CDR1 and CDR2: SGHRS, YFSETQ. The CDR3 covers 14 residues. CDR3 nucleotides: TGCGCCAGCAGCGCATTACAGGATAACTATGGCTACACCTTC. Its protein product is CASSALQDNYGYTF.

This clone was observed a handful of times. The V and J genes are TRBV6-5 and TRBJ2-3, with TRBD1 as a possible D gene (6 bases). The germline CDR1 and CDR2 sequences are MNHEY and SVGAGI. The CDR3 contains 14 residues. With 6 bases removed from V and 0 bases from J, the gap between germline ends came to 10 bases. This CDR3 is CASRRTASTDTQYF. The CDR3 coding sequence is TGTGCCAGCAGGAGGACAGCCAGCACAGATACGCAGTATTTT.

The chain employs TRBV11-3 and TRBJ2-5, with 9 bases fitting TRBD1. Germline CDR1 reads SGHNT; CDR2 reads YENEEA. The V gene end was trimmed by 6 bases and the J gene end by 5 bases; junction bases not matched to a gene: 7. The CDR3 has 14 amino acids. The CDR3 loop reads CASSIQGARETQYF. In DNA, the CDR3 is TGTGCCAGCAGTATACAGGGGGCTCGGGAGACCCAGTACTTC. The variable domain in full, completed from reference TRBV11-3 and TRBJ2-5, reads EAGVVQSPRYKIIEKKQPVAFWCNPISGHNTLYWYLQNLGQGPELLIRYENEEAVDDSQLPKDRFSAERLKGVDSTLKIQPAELGDSAVYLCASSIQGARETQYFGPGTRLLVL.

This chain connects TRBV6-1 to TRBJ2-5, with 8 nucleotides matching TRBD2. The germline CDR1 and CDR2 sequences are MNHNS and SASEGT. After removal of 6 bases from V and 5 bases from J, the junction contained 8 bases not matched to a gene. There are 14 residues in the CDR3. CDR3 sequence reads: CASRTSGGLETQYF. CDR3 sequence (DNA): TGTGCCAGCAGAACCTCGGGGGGGCTCGAGACCCAGTACTTC.

By sample fraction, this clone is medium-sized (0.01 to 0.1%). The chain combines TRBV2 with TRBJ2-7, with D perhaps TRBD1 or TRBD2 (5 bases each). Trimming removed 6 bases at V and 3 bases at J, with 15 bases between. CDR3 size: 14 residues. The germline gives CDR1 SNHLY, CDR2 FYNNEI. Here the CDR3 reads CASRDGTSFYEQYF. In DNA form, the CDR3 reads TGTGCCAGCAGAGACGGGACCAGTTTCTACGAGCAGTACTTC.

This chain uses TRBV6-2 or TRBV6-3 with TRBJ2-5, with D perhaps TRBD2 (5 bases). Germline-derived CDR1 and CDR2 are MNHEY and SVGEGT. The CDR3 runs 15 residues. V gave up 5 bases and J gave up 2 bases, with 15 bases separating them. CDR3 protein: CASSLKRTGQETQYF. CDR3 sequence (DNA): TGTGCCAGCAGTCTAAAAAGGACTGGACAAGAGACCCAGTACTTC.

On this clone: With a much larger clone just one base away, this may be a read error. Other DNA sequences of this sample code for an identical CDR3. J is TRBJ1-6 and V is TRBV12-3 or TRBV12-4; unclear D gene. Trimming removed 5 bases from V and 7 bases from J, with 6 bases in between. The length of the CDR3 is 12 residues. CDR3 loop: CASSGENSPLHF. The CDR3 coding sequence is TGTGCCAGCAGTGGCGAAAATTCACCCCTCCACTTT.